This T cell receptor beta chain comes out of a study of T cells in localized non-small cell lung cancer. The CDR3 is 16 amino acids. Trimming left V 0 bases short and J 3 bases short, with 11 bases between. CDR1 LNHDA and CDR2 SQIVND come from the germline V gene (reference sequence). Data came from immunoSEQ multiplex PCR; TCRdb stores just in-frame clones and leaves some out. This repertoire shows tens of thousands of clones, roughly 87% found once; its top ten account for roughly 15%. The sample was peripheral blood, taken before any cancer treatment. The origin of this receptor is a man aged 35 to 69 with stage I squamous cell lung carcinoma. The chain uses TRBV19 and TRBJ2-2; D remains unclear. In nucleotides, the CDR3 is TGTGCCAGTAGTATAGATAAGGGCAGTTACACCGGGGAGCTGTTTTTT. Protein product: CASSIDKGSYTGELFF.